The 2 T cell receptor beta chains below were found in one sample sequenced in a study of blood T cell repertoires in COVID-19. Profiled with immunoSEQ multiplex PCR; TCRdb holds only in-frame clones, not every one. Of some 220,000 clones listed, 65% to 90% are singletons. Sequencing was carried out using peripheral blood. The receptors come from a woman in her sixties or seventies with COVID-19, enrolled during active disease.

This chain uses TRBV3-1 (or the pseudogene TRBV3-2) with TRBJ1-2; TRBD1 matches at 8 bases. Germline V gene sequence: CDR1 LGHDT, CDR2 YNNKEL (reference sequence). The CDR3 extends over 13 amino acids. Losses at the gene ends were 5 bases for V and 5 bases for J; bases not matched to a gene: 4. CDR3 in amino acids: CASSKDRDYGYTF. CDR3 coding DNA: TGTGCCAGCAGCAAGGACAGGGATTATGGCTACACCTTC.

CDR3 bases: TGCGCCAGCAGCTTGGGAGGTCTGACAACGAGGGATTCACCCCTCCACTTT. Amino acid sequence: CASSLGGLTTRDSPLHF. V and J are TRBV5-1 and TRBJ1-6; no reliable D call. Trimming cost V 0 bases and J 8 bases, with 18 bases left between them. The CDR3 length is 17 residues. CDR1 and CDR2 from the germline V gene are SGHRS and YFSETQ.